This T cell receptor (beta chain) was recovered during a study of blood T cells in healthy people across ages (dated by TCRdb to the mid-2010s). Concerning the study at large: In model experiments, roughly one uniquely barcoded TCR beta cDNA molecule per two T cells was captured by template switching. Using deep sequencing normalized with unique cDNA molecular identifiers, the study measured how TCR beta repertoire diversity changes with age. Donors were grouped into four age groups: young (average 16 years), middle-aged (roughly 37), aged (about 60) and long-lived (approximately 81). Donors of different ages were randomly distributed across sequencing lanes to avoid experimental bias. Two additional independent replicas of 1 million unique cDNA reads from the same blood draw were analyzed for two donors (one aged 18 to 30 and one aged 80 or older).

The library was produced with 5' RACE. Instrument on record: Illumina HiSeq 2500. A second PCR of roughly 7 to 11 cycles was run with a J-beta primer mix and a sample-barcoded 5' primer. A unique molecular identifier was introduced onto each TCR beta cDNA molecule by a template-switch 5' adaptor carrying 12 random nucleotides. Each sample yielded at least 2.5 million CDR3-containing paired-end reads. First-strand cDNA synthesis was performed from all RNA using the Mint cDNA synthesis kit, with priming by a TRBC-specific oligonucleotide. Following uracil-DNA glycosylase treatment, all cDNA underwent a first 18-cycle PCR with the universal primers M1SS and BC2_uni_R. From the authors' description of their analysis: Normalization of each sample was performed by random selection of 1 million high-quality reads, each carrying a distinct molecular identifier. Instead of being binned into consensus sequences, reads with shared molecular identifiers were discarded. CDR3 identification, clonotype clustering and error correction used MiTCR with a Q25 quality threshold and the strictest error-elimination algorithm. A nonparametric unseen species model using Euler transformation provided a lower-bound estimate of total TCR beta diversity. TCRdb ran its own pipeline on the public reads, namely fastp trimming at Q25 and MiXCR clone calling, and kept in-frame beta chains. Entries are consolidated by CDR3 protein sequence, retaining the most common genes and DNA. These V and J calls are TCRdb output, not the study's own analysis. This sample comprises some 1.5 million distinct CDR3 sequences, 28% of them detected only once. The top ten clones comprise 7.7% of the sample.

The germline V gene encodes CDR1 KGHSH and CDR2 LQKENI. The CDR3, cysteine through phenylalanine, is 14 amino acids long. Only CDR3 DNA is held: 42 bases, read in frame from base 1. The germline V and J ends show losses of 3 bases and 4 bases respectively, and no gene match explains 2 bases of the junction. Paper-wide results and their limitations: Total diversity estimates from one million sequenced T cells were considered lower bounds and underestimates. A strong correlation was found between observed TCR beta diversity and the percentage of naive T cells measured by flow cytometry. As age increased, observed TCR beta diversity per million T cells dropped in a roughly linear way, and a significant reduction was already evident by age 40. Because the CMV infection status of the donors was unknown, age-related changes in expanded clonotypes may potentially have been confounded. Since profiling was done on bulk unsorted PBMCs, naive and antigen-experienced compartments could not be conclusively compared. Compared with the aged group, the long-lived group had more naive CD4+ T cells, fewer expanded clones and increased TCR diversity, suggesting age selection.

A few counts support this clonotype. Its antigen is currently not known. One base away there is no much larger clone; base qualities are not given. The donors were 40 or so Caucasian individuals from Russia, aged about 6 to 95 years, who were systemically healthy. Around 10 milliliters of peripheral blood were drawn from each donor into EDTA-treated Vacutainer tubes. Ficoll-Paque density-gradient centrifugation was used to isolate PBMCs, with at least 6.5 million per sample. Trizol reagent was used to extract total RNA from the PBMCs, yielding at least 6 micrograms per sample. Naive CD45RAhigh/CD27high T cell percentages were measured by flow cytometry on a PBMC aliquot from every donor.

The clonotype comes from a woman under 40 in good health. The sequenced material came from blood. The V gene is TRBV18 and the J gene is TRBJ2-4, with 8 middle bases fitting TRBD2. The CDR3 loop reads CASSPPSGKNIQYF. The sequence in DNA is TGTGCCAGCTCACCCCCTAGCGGGAAAAACATTCAGTACTTC.